This TCR beta chain came from a study of blood T cell repertoires in COVID-19. Looking at the study overall: Sites in the United States, Italy and Spain provided acute and convalescent COVID-19 samples.

This clone was seen only once. CDR3 length: 15 residues. Trimming took off 0 bases at V and 4 bases at J, with 11 bases between the two ends. The germline V gene has CDR1 SGHRS and CDR2 YFSETQ. Clones were sequenced by immunoSEQ multiplex PCR, and TCRdb holds only the in-frame ones, with some missing. Of about 74,000 clones listed, about 88% are singletons. The sequenced sample consisted of peripheral blood. The chain employs TRBV5-1 and TRBJ1-5, with D possibly TRBD1 on 6 matching bases. The sequence was collected from a man in his 70s with active or convalescent COVID-19. DNA of the CDR3: TGCGCCAGCAGCTTGGGGGGGCAAGGGAATCAGCCCCAGCATTTT. It translates to CASSLGGQGNQPQHF.